This TCR beta chain was observed in a study of Ad26.COV2.S vaccination and SARS-CoV-2 variants. In the case of this clone: Its antigen is unknown.

The CDR3 is 16 amino acids. The V segment lost 6 bases and the J segment 8 bases; nucleotides outside the gene matches: 11. Germline lookup yields CDR1 KGHDR and CDR2 SFDVKD. Treatment given: roughly 20 received Ad26.COV2.S at low or high dose, single or two shots; about 5 received placebo; per-sample allocation not given. All samples were drawn on day 63, counting from the first vaccine or placebo injection. SARS-CoV-2 spike from the Wuhan strain was encoded by the vaccine, an Ad26 vector. The repertoire was sequenced with immunoSEQ multiplex PCR; TCRdb's copy has only in-frame clones and lacks some. The table lists about 680,000 clones, 89% of them singletons, with about 1.5% in the top ten. Notes on the study in general: Vaccine and placebo groups showed comparable non-spike TCR breadth. Once vaccination had occurred, spike-specific CD8+ and CD4+ T cell responses reportedly showed substantial breadth.

This specimen was peripheral blood, taken in a trial of Ad26.COV2.S vaccine versus placebo. This TCR derives from a person aged 18-60 years who received the Ad26.COV2.S COVID-19 vaccine or a placebo. The chain has TRBV24-1 and TRBJ1-4, with 10 bases lining up with TRBD1. The CDR3 region has the DNA TGTGCCACCAGTAAGGGGGCGGGGACAGGGGCAGAAAAACTGTTTTTT. As protein: CATSKGAGTGAEKLFF.